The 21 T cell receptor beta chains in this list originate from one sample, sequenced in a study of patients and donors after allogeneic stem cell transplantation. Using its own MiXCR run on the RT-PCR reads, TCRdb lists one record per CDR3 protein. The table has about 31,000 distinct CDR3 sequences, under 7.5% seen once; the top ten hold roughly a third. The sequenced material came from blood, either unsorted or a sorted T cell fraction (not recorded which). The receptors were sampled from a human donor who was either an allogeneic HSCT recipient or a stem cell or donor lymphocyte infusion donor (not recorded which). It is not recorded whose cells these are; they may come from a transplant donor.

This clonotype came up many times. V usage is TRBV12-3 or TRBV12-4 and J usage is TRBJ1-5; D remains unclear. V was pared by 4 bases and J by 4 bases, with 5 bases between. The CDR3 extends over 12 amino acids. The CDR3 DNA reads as TGTGCCAGCAGTTACAGTAATCAGCCCCAGCATTTT. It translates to CASSYSNQPQHF.

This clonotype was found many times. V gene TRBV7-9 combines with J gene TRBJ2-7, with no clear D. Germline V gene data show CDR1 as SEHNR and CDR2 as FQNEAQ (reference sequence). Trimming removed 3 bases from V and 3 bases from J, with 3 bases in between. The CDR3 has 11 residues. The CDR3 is CASSFRYEQYF. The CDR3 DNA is TGTGCCAGCAGCTTCCGCTACGAGCAGTACTTC.

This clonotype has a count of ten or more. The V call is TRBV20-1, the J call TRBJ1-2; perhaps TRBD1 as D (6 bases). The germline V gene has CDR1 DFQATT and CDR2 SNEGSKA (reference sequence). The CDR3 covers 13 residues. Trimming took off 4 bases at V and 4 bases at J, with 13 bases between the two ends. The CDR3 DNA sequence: TGCAGTGCTATAGACAGGAGAACCTATGGCTACACCTTC. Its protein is CSAIDRRTYGYTF.

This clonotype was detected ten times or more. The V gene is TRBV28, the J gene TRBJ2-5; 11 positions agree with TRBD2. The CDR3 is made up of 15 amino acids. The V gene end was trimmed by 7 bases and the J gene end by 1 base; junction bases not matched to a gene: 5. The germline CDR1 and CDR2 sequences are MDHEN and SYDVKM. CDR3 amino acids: CASIPSGRFQETQYF. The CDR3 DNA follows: TGTGCCAGCATTCCTAGCGGGAGGTTCCAAGAGACCCAGTACTTC.

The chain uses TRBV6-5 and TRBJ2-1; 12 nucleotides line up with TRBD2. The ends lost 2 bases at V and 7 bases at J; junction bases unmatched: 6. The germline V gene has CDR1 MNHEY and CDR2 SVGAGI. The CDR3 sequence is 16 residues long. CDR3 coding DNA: TGTGCCAGCAGTTACCCCACCGGGACTAGCGGGAATGAGCAGTTCTTC. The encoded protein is CASSYPTGTSGNEQFF.

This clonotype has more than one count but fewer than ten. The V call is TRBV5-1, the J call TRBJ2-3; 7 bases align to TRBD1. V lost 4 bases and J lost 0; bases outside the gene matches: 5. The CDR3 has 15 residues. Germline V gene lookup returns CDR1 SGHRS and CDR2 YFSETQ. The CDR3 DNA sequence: TGCGCCAGCAGCATTACAGGGGTTAGCACAGATACGCAGTATTTT. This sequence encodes CASSITGVSTDTQYF.

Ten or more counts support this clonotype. DNA of the CDR3: TGTGCCAGCAGCCACCTCGGGAGAGCAGAGGGCTACACCTTC. Translation: CASSHLGRAEGYTF. The J gene is TRBJ1-2, the V gene TRBV3-1, with D unresolved. The CDR3 contains 14 residues. Trimming left V 3 bases short and J 8 bases short, with 16 bases between. The germline CDR1 and CDR2 sequences are LGHDT and YNNKEL (reference sequence). The full variable domain, completed using reference TRBV3-1 and TRBJ1-2, is DTAVSQTPKYLVTQMGNDKSIKCEQNLGHDTMYWYKQDSKKFLKIMFSYNNKELIINETVPNRFSPKSPDKAHLNLHINSLELGDSAVYFCASSHLGRAEGYTFGSGTRLTVV.

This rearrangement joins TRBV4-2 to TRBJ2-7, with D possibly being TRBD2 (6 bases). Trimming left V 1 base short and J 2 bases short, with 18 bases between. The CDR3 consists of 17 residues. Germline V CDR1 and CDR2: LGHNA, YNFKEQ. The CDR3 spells CASSQGGLRSLAYEQYF. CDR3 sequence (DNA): TGTGCCAGCAGCCAAGGGGGACTGCGCAGTTTAGCCTACGAGCAGTACTTC.

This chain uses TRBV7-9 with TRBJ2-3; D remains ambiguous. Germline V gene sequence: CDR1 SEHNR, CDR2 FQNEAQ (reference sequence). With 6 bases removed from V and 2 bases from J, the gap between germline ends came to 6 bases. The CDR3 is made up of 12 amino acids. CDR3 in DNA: TGTGCCAGCAGGTCTGTCACAGATACGCAGTATTTT. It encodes CASRSVTDTQYF.

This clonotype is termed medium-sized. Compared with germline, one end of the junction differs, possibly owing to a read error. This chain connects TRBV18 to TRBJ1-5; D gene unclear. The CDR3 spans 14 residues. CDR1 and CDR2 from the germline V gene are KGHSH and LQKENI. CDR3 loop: CASSPPNSNQPQHF. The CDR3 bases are TGTGCCAGCTCGCCACCCAATAGCAATCAGCCCCAGCATTTT.

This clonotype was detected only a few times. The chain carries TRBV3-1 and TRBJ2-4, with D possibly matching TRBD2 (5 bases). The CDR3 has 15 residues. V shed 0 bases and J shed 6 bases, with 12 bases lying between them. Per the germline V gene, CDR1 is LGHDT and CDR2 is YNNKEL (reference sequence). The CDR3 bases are TGTGCCAGCAGCCAAGAAGTGCGGGTGGGAAACATTCAGTACTTC. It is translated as CASSQEVRVGNIQYF. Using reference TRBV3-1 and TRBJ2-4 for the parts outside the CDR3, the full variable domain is DTAVSQTPKYLVTQMGNDKSIKCEQNLGHDTMYWYKQDSKKFLKIMFSYNNKELIINETVPNRFSPKSPDKAHLNLHINSLELGDSAVYFCASSQEVRVGNIQYFGAGTRLSVL.

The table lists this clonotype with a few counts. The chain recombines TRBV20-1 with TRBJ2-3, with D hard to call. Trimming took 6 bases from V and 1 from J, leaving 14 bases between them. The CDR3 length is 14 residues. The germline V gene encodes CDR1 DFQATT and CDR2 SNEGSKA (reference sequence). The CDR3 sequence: CSAVLPGRTDTQYF. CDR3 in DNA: TGCAGTGCCGTACTCCCCGGTCGCACAGATACGCAGTATTTT.

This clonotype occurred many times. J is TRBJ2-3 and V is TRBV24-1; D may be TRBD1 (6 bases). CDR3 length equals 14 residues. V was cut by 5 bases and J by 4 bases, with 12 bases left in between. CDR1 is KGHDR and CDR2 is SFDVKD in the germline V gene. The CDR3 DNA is TGTGCCACCAGTGTGGACAGCTACTCAGATACGCAGTATTTT. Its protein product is CATSVDSYSDTQYF.

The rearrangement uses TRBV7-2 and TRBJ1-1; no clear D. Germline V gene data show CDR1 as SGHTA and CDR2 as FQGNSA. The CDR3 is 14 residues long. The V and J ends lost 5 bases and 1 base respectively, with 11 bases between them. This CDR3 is CASSPGPRNTEAFF. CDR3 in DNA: TGTGCCAGCAGCCCTGGGCCAAGGAACACTGAAGCTTTCTTT.

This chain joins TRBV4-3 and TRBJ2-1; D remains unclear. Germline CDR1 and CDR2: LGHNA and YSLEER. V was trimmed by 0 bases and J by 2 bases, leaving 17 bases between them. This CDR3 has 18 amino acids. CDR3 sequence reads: CASSQDRFRANPYNEQFF. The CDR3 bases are TGCGCCAGCAGCCAAGACAGGTTCCGGGCGAATCCCTACAATGAGCAGTTCTTC.

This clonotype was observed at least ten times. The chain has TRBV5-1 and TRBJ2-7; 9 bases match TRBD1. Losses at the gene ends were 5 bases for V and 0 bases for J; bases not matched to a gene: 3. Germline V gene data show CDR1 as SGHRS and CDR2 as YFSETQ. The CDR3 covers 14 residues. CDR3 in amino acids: CASRSGQGSYEQYF. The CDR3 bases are TGCGCCAGCAGATCGGGACAGGGCTCCTACGAGCAGTACTTC.

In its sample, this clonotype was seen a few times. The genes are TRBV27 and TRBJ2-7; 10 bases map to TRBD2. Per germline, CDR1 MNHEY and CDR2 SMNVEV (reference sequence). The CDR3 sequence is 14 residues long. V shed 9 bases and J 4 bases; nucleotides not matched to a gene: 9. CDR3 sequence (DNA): TGTGCCAGGGGGCTAGCGGGAGTAGGTTACGAGCAGTACTTC. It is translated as CARGLAGVGYEQYF.

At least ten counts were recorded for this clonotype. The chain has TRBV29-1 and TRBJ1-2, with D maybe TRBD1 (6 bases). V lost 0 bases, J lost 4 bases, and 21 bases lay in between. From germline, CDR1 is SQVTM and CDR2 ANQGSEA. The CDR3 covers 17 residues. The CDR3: CSVEEWAWTEGIYGYTF. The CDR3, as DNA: TGCAGCGTTGAAGAATGGGCGTGGACAGAGGGGATCTATGGCTACACCTTC.

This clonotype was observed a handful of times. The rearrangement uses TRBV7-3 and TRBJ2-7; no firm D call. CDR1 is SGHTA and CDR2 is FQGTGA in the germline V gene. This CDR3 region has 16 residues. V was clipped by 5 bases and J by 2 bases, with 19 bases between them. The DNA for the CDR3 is TGTGCCAGCAGCCTATACTGGCCTAGATTGGCCTACGAGCAGTACTTC. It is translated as CASSLYWPRLAYEQYF.

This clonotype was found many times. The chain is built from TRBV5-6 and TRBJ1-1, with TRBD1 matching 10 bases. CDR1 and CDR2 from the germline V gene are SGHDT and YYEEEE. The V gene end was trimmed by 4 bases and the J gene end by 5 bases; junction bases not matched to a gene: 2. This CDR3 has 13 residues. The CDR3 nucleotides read TGTGCCAGCAGCCGGGACAGGGGAACTGAAGCTTTCTTT. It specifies CASSRDRGTEAFF.

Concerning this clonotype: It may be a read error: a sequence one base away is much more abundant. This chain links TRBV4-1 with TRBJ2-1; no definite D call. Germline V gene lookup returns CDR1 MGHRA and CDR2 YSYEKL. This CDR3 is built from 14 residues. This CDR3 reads CAGSQGLAYNEQFF. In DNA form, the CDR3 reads TGCGCCGGCAGCCAAGGCCTAGCCTACAATGAGCAGTTCTTC.